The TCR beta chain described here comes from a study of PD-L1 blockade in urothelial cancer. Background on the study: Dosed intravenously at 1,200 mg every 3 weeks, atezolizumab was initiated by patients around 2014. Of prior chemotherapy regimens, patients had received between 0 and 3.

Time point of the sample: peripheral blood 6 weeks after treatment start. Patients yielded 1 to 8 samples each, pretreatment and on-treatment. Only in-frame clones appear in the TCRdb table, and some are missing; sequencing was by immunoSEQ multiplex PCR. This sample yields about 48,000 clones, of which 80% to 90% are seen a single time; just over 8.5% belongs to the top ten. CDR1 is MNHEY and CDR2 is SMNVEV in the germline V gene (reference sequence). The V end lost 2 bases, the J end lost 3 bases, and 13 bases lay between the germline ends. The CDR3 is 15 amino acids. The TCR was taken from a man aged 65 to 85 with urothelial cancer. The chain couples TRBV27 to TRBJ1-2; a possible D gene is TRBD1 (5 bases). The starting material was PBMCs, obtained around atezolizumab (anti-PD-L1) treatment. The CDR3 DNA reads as TGTGCCAGCAGTTTAACGCGGGGGACCTACTATGGCTACACCTTC. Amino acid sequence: CASSLTRGTYYGYTF.